Sequencing of this T cell receptor beta chain was carried out in a study of control samples from healthy donors and cancer patients. V shed 6 bases, J shed 4 bases, and the junction held 8 bases outside the gene matches. This CDR3 spans 14 amino acids. The germline V gene has CDR1 LNHDA and CDR2 SQIVND (reference sequence). This table comes from immunoSEQ multiplex PCR, and its TCRdb copy is limited to in-frame clones, with some not included. The data contain 150,000 to 200,000 clones, around nine tenths of them singletons. This chain links TRBV19 with TRBJ1-1; the match to TRBD1 covers 7 bases. This TCR came from a man aged 25-40 years in good health. Sequencing input: blood. CDR3 DNA sequence: TGTGCCAGTAGGACAAACAGGGGTCGCACTGAAGCTTTCTTT. Its translation: CASRTNRGRTEAFF.